Each of the 19 T cell receptor beta chains below was sequenced from the same sample in a study of cytomegalovirus exposure and HLA in healthy donors. The PCR had 60 Vbeta and 13 Jbeta primers. Here immunoSEQ multiplex PCR was the method, and the copy in TCRdb shows in-frame clones only, minus some. The sample carries 150,000 to 200,000 clones, 60% to 80% recorded once. Material for sequencing was PBMCs. All receptors come from a man between 50 and 59 years old in good health and CMV-seropositive.

Remarks on this clone: Other DNA sequences in this sample translate to the same CDR3. This chain connects TRBV6-1 to TRBJ1-4; 10 bases line up with TRBD1. This CDR3 spans 15 amino acids. From germline, CDR1 is MNHNS and CDR2 SASEGT. The trim removed 2 bases at V and 6 bases at J, leaving 3 bases unmatched. CDR3 DNA: TGTGCCAGCAGTGAACCGACAGGGGGCTATGAAAAACTGTTTTTT. It encodes CASSEPTGGYEKLFF.

This clone was observed once. This chain uses TRBV5-1 with TRBJ1-3; 11 bases line up with TRBD1. Germline V CDR1 and CDR2: SGHRS, YFSETQ. The V gene end was trimmed by 4 bases and the J gene end by 6 bases; junction bases not matched to a gene: 9. This CDR3 comprises 16 residues. The CDR3 here is CASSLGQGALKNTIYF. CDR3 bases: TGCGCCAGCAGCCTCGGACAGGGGGCGCTTAAAAACACCATATATTTT. Supplemented by reference TRBV5-1 and TRBJ1-3, the full variable domain reads KAGVTQTPRYLIKTRGQQVTLSCSPISGHRSVSWYQQTPGQGLQFLFEYFSETQRNKGNFPGRFSGRQFSNSRSEMNVSTLELGDSALYLCASSLGQGALKNTIYFGEGSWLTVV.

The J gene is TRBJ2-5, the V gene TRBV9; 13 bases align to TRBD2. The CDR3 extends over 18 amino acids. CDR1 is SGDLS and CDR2 is YYNGEE in the germline V gene. The junction had 7 bases not matched to a gene; V was cut back by 0 bases and J by 2 bases. CDR3: CASSVGTSGGDNQETQYF. The CDR3 DNA is TGTGCCAGCAGCGTAGGGACTAGCGGGGGAGATAATCAAGAGACCCAGTACTTC. Using reference TRBV9 and TRBJ2-5 for the parts outside the CDR3, the full variable domain is DSGVTQTPKHLITATGQRVTLRCSPRSGDLSVYWYQQSLDQGLQFLIQYYNGEERAKGNILERFSAQQFPDLHSELNLSSLELGDSALYFCASSVGTSGGDNQETQYFGPGTRLLVL.

This rearrangement joins TRBV9 to TRBJ1-6; perhaps TRBD1 as D (5 bases). The CDR3 loop spans 18 amino acids. V lost 3 bases to trimming and J lost 2 bases, with 18 bases between them. The germline CDR1 and CDR2 sequences are SGDLS and YYNGEE. The CDR3 DNA is TGTGCCAGCAGCGACCGGGACGGAGGGGTCCCCTATAATTCACCCCTCCACTTT. Residues: CASSDRDGGVPYNSPLHF.

This chain joins TRBV21-1 and TRBJ2-5; the DNA was not compared with TRBD1, the D call given in the table. TRBV21-1 is an annotated pseudogene. This CDR3 is built from 14 residues. The CDR3 DNA reads TGTGCCAGCAGCAAAAAAGTTCAGGAAGAGACCCAGTACTTC. Translating it yields CASSKKVQEETQYF.

The chain is built from TRBV5-1 and TRBJ2-5; 8 nucleotides align to TRBD1. Germline V gene sequence: CDR1 SGHRS, CDR2 YFSETQ. CDR3 length: 16 residues. The junction had 8 bases not matched to a gene; V was cut back by 0 bases and J by 4 bases. The CDR3 spells CASSLASAGGLETQYF. The CDR3, as DNA: TGCGCCAGCAGCTTGGCCTCGGCAGGGGGCCTAGAGACCCAGTACTTC.

J is TRBJ2-2 and V is TRBV19; TRBD2 matches at 8 bases. The CDR3 is made up of 16 amino acids. The germline gives CDR1 LNHDA, CDR2 SQIVND (reference sequence). V lost 4 bases, J lost 0 bases, and 4 bases stayed unmatched. The CDR3 spells CASSKGLAANTGELFF. The DNA of the CDR3 is TGTGCCAGTAGTAAAGGACTAGCCGCGAACACCGGGGAGCTGTTTTTT.

The chain carries TRBV7-9 and TRBJ2-3; 7 positions agree with TRBD1. The CDR3 length is 16 residues. Per the germline V gene, CDR1 is SEHNR and CDR2 is FQNEAQ (reference sequence). Trimming cost V 11 bases and J 11 bases; bases outside gene matches: 25. CDR3 amino acids: CAGDGGMRQGQIRQYF. In DNA, the CDR3 is TGTGCCGGAGATGGGGGTATGCGACAGGGTCAGATACGGCAGTATTTT.

This rearrangement joins TRBV7-9 to TRBJ1-3; 7 bases match TRBD1. The CDR3 is 14 amino acids. Germline CDR1 SEHNR, CDR2 FQNEAQ (reference sequence). After removal of 5 bases from V and 7 bases from J, the junction contained 8 bases not matched to a gene. Written as DNA, the CDR3 is TGTGCCAGCAGCCCAGCGACAGGGTGGAACACCATATATTTT. The encoded protein is CASSPATGWNTIYF.

The rearrangement uses TRBV30 and TRBJ2-3; 7 bases agree with TRBD2. CDR1 and CDR2 (germline): GTSNPN, SVGIG (reference sequence). Trimming removed 4 bases from V and 1 base from J; junction bases left unmatched: 11. This CDR3 is built from 16 residues. Here the CDR3 reads CAWTKPRSGGTDTQYF. The CDR3 bases are TGTGCCTGGACTAAACCGAGGAGCGGGGGCACAGATACGCAGTATTTT.

V and J are TRBV11-1 and TRBJ1-6, with TRBD1 matching over 9 bases. CDR1 SGHAT and CDR2 FQDESV come from the germline V gene (reference sequence). V lost 5 bases to trimming and J lost 8 bases; unmatched junction nucleotides: 16. CDR3 length: 18 amino acids. Here the CDR3 DNA reads TGTGCCAGCAGCGCCGGGACAGGGCGTTCCGGTCGTGATTCACCCCTCCACTTT. It yields the protein CASSAGTGRSGRDSPLHF. Together with reference TRBV11-1 and TRBJ1-6, the CDR3 gives the full variable domain: EAEVAQSPRYKITEKSQAVAFWCDPISGHATLYWYRQILGQGPELLVQFQDESVVDDSQLPKDRFSAERLKGVDSTLKIQPAELGDSAMYLCASSAGTGRSGRDSPLHFGNGTRLTVT.

The chain is built from TRBV4-2 and TRBJ1-1; D might be TRBD1 (5 bases). This CDR3 spans 17 amino acids. Germline V gives CDR1 LGHNA, CDR2 YNFKEQ. Trimming took 0 bases from V and 2 from J, leaving 16 bases between them. Here the CDR3 DNA reads TGTGCCAGCAGCCAAGATAAATCGGAGGGGATAAACACTGAAGCTTTCTTT. Its protein product is CASSQDKSEGINTEAFF.

This clone was recorded a few times. The chain employs TRBV2 and TRBJ2-7; no firm D call. This CDR3 has 10 amino acids. Germline CDR1 SNHLY, CDR2 FYNNEI. Trimming removed 4 bases from V and 7 bases from J, with 5 bases in between. CDR3 bases: TGTGCCAGCAGTGTAAAAGAGCAGTACTTC. Encoded protein: CASSVKEQYF.

This clone appeared a few times. The CDR3 bases are TGCGCCAGCAGCCAAGAGGGACAGGGAGGTAACGGCTACACCTTC. It specifies CASSQEGQGGNGYTF. This chain uses TRBV4-3 with TRBJ1-2; TRBD1 aligns across 9 bases. V was clipped by 0 bases and J by 8 bases; unmatched bases: 7. Germline-derived CDR1 and CDR2 are LGHNA and YSLEER. This CDR3 comprises 15 residues.

Only one count was recorded for this clone. The chain recombines TRBV4-1 with TRBJ1-2; 8 nucleotides align to TRBD1. Germline trimming cut 0 bases from V and 12 bases from J; bases unmatched to any gene: 6. There are 13 residues in the CDR3. From germline, CDR1 is MGHRA and CDR2 YSYEKL. The CDR3 loop is CASSQDLGQGNTF. The DNA for the CDR3 is TGCGCCAGCAGCCAAGATCTAGGACAGGGAAACACCTTC.

V usage is TRBV5-6 and J usage is TRBJ1-6; D gene uncertain. The length of the CDR3 is 17 residues. Trimming took 0 bases from V and 0 from J, leaving 10 bases between them. Germline V CDR1 and CDR2: SGHDT, YYEEEE. The CDR3 here is CASSLAGIGSYNSPLHF. DNA of the CDR3: TGTGCCAGCAGCTTGGCGGGGATTGGCTCCTATAATTCACCCCTCCACTTT.

This clone was counted a few times. This chain joins TRBV19 and TRBJ2-3; 7 nucleotides match TRBD1. There are 13 residues in the CDR3. V was pared by 5 bases and J by 4 bases, with 3 bases of the junction left unmatched. Germline loops: CDR1 LNHDA, CDR2 SQIVND (reference sequence). CDR3 bases: TGTGCCAGTAGTTCGACAGGGTCAGATACGCAGTATTTT. This gives the protein CASSSTGSDTQYF.

The V call is TRBV28, the J call TRBJ2-5, with TRBD1 matching over 7 bases. CDR1 MDHEN and CDR2 SYDVKM come from the germline V gene. The CDR3 contains 13 residues. V lost 5 bases to trimming and J lost 5 bases; unmatched junction nucleotides: 5. The CDR3 is CASSTGVWETQYF. For the CDR3, the DNA is TGTGCCAGCAGTACAGGGGTATGGGAGACCCAGTACTTC.

The CDR3 protein is CASSTGQADTGELFF. In nucleotides, the CDR3 is TGTGCCAGCTCCACGGGACAGGCGGACACCGGGGAGCTGTTTTTT. The gene calls are TRBV18 and TRBJ2-2; 8 positions match TRBD1. The CDR3 is 15 amino acids. V lost 6 bases to trimming and J lost 3 bases; unmatched junction nucleotides: 6. Germline CDR1 reads KGHSH; CDR2 reads LQKENI.